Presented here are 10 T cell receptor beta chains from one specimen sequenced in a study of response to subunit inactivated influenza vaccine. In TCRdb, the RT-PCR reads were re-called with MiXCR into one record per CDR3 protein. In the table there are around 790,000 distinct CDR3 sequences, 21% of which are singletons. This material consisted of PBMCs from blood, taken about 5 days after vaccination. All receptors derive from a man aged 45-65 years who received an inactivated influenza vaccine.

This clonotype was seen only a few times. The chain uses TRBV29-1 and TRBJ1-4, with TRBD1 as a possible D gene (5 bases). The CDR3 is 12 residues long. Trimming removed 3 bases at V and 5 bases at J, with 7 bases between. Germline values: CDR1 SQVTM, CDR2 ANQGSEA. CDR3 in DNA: TGCAGCGTTGAGGGGCCGAATGAAAAACTGTTTTTT. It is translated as CSVEGPNEKLFF.

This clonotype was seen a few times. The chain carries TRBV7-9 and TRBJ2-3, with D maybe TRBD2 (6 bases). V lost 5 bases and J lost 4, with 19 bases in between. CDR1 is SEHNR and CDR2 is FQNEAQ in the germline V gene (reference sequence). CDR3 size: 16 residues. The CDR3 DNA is TGTGCCAGCAGCCCCCGAGGCGGGATTAGGCCAGATACGCAGTATTTT. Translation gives CASSPRGGIRPDTQYF.

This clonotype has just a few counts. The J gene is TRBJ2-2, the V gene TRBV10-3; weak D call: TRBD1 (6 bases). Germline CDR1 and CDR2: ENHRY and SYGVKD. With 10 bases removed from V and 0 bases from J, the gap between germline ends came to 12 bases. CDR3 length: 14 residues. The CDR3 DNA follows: TGTGCCAGCCAAGACAGGACGAACACCGGGGAGCTGTTTTTT. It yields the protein CASQDRTNTGELFF.

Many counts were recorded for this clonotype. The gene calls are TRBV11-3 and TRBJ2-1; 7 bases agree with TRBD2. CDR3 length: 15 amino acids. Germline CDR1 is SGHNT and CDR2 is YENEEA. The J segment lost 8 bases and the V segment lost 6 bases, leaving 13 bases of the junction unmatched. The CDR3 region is CASSSRGGSVDEQFF. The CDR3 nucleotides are TGTGCCAGCAGTTCTAGGGGCGGGAGTGTTGATGAGCAGTTCTTC. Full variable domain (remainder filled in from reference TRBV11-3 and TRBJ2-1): EAGVVQSPRYKIIEKKQPVAFWCNPISGHNTLYWYLQNLGQGPELLIRYENEEAVDDSQLPKDRFSAERLKGVDSTLKIQPAELGDSAVYLCASSSRGGSVDEQFFGPGTRLTVL.

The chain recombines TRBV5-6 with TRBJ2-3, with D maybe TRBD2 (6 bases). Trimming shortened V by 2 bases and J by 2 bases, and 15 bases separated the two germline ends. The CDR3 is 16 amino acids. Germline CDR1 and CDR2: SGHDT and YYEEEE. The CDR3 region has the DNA TGTGCCAGCAGCTTCAGAACGGGAGAGATCACAGATACGCAGTATTTT. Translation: CASSFRTGEITDTQYF. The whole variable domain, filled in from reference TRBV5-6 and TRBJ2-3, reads DAGVTQSPTHLIKTRGQQVTLRCSPKSGHDTVSWYQQALGQGPQFIFQYYEEEERQRGNFPDRFSGHQFPNYSSELNVNALLLGDSALYLCASSFRTGEITDTQYFGPGTRLTVL.

The CDR3 nucleotides are TGTGCCAGCAGCTTGGCCTGGCTAGCGGGGATGACCCAGTACTTC. This encodes CASSLAWLAGMTQYF. This sequence joins TRBV5-5 and TRBJ2-5, with 9 nucleotides matching TRBD2. The CDR3 runs to 15 residues. Germline V gene sequence: CDR1 SGHKS, CDR2 YYEKEE (reference sequence). V gave up 0 bases and J gave up 7 bases; unmatched junction bases: 7.

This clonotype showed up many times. CDR3 loop: CASIRGGTSYEQYF. The CDR3 region has the DNA TGTGCCAGCATAAGAGGTGGCACCTCCTACGAGCAGTACTTC. The chain joins TRBV6-2 or TRBV6-3 to TRBJ2-7, with D unresolved. The ends were cut back, 7 bases at V and 0 bases at J, with 13 bases in the middle. CDR3 length: 14 residues. CDR1 is MNHEY and CDR2 is SVGEGT in the germline V gene.

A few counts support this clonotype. In DNA form, the CDR3 reads TGCGCCAGCAGCTTGGGGGATGCCGGGAGACCCCTCCACTTT. Protein product: CASSLGDAGRPLHF. The gene calls are TRBV5-1 and TRBJ1-6, with unresolved D. The CDR3 has 14 residues. Germline values: CDR1 SGHRS, CDR2 YFSETQ. The V gene lost 0 bases and the J gene lost 12 bases, with 13 bases spanning the gap.

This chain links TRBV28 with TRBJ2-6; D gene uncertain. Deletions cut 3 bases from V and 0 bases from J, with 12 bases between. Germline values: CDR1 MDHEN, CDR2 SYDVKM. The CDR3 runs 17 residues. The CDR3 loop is CASSFGTRRSGANVLTF. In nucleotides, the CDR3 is TGTGCCAGCAGTTTCGGCACTCGCCGCTCTGGGGCCAACGTCCTGACTTTC.

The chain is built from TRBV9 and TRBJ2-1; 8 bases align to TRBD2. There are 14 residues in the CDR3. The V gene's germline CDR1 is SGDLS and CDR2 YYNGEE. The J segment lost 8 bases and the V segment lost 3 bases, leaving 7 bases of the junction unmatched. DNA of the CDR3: TGTGCCAGCAGCGAGGGACTAGGGAGTTATGAGCAGTTCTTC. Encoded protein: CASSEGLGSYEQFF.